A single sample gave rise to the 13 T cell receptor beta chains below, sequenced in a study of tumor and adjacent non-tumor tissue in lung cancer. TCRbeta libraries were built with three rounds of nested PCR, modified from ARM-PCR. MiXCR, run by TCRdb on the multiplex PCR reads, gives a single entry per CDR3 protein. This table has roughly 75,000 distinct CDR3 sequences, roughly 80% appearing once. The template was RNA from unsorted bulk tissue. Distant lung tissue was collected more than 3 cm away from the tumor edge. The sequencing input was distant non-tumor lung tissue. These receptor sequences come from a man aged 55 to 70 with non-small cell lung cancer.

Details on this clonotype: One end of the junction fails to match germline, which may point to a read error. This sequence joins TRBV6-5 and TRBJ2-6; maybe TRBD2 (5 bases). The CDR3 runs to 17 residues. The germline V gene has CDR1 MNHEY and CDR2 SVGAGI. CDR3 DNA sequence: TGTGCCAGCAGTTTAGCGTGGGCCAGCCCTGGGGTCAACGTCCTGACTTTC. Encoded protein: CASSLAWASPGVNVLTF.

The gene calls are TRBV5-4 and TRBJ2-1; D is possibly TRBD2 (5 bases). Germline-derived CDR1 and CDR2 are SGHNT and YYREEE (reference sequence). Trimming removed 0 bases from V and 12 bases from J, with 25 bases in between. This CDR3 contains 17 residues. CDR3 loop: CASSLGAGIWTSAGQFF. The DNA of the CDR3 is TGTGCCAGCAGCTTGGGAGCCGGGATATGGACCTCAGCTGGGCAGTTCTTC. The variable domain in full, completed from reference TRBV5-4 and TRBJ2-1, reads ETGVTQSPTHLIKTRGQQVTLRCSSQSGHNTVSWYQQALGQGPQFIFQYYREEENGRGNFPPRFSGLQFPNYSSELNVNALELDDSALYLCASSLGAGIWTSAGQFFGPGTRLTVL.

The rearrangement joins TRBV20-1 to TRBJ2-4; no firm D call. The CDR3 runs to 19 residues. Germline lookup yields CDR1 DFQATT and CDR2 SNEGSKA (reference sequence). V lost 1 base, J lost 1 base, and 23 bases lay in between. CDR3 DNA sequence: TGCAGTGCTAGAGCCGTCGACCAGGCCCTGCAGGTGGCCAAAAACATTCAGTACTTC. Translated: CSARAVDQALQVAKNIQYF.

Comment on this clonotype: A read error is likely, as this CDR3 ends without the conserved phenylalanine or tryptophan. CDR3 in DNA: TGCAGTGCTATGGGGGTGGCTATAGGCGAGCAGTACATC. Encoded protein: CSAMGVAIGEQYI. J is TRBJ2-7 and V is TRBV20-1; D possibly matches TRBD1 or TRBD2 (5 bases each). From germline, CDR1 is DFQATT and CDR2 SNEGSKA (reference sequence). This CDR3 contains 13 residues. V lost 4 bases, J lost 6 bases, and 16 bases lay in between.

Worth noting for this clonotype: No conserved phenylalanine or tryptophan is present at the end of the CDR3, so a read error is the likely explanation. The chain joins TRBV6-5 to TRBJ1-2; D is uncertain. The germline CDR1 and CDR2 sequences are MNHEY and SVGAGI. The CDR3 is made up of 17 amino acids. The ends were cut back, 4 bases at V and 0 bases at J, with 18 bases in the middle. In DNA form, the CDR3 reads TGTGCCAGCAGTTCACCTGGACGAAGAGTGACTAACTATGGCTACACCTTA. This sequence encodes CASSSPGRRVTNYGYTL.

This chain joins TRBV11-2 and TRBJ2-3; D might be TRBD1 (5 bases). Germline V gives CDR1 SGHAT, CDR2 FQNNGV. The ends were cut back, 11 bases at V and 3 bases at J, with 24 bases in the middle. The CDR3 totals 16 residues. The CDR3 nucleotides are TGTGCCGGTAGCTTAGTATTAGGGGTAGGTACAGATACGCAGTATTTT. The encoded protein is CAGSLVLGVGTDTQYF.

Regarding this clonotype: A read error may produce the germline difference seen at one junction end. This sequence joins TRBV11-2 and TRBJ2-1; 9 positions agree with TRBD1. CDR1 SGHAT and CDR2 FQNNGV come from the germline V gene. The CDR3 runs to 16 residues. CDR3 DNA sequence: TGTGACAGCAGCGTCGGGGACAGGGTTGATCACAATGGGCAGTTCTTC. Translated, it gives CDSSVGDRVDHNGQFF.

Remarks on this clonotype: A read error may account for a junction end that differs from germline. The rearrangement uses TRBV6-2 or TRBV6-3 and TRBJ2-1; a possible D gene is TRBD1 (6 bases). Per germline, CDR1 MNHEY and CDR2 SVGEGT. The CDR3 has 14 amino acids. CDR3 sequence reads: CTSTDRTAHNEQFF. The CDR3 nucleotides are TGTACCAGTACCGACCGGACAGCCCACAATGAGCAGTTCTTC.

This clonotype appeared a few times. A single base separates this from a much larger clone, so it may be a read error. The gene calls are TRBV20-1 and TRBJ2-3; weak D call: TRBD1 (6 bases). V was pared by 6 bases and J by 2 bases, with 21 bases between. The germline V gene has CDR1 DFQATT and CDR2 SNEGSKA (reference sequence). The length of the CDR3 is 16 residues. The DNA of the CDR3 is TGCAGTGCCCCCCTTCAGGGGCGGAGTCCCACAGATACGCAGTATTTT. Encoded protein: CSAPLQGRSPTDTQYF.

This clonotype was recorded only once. CDR3: CASSLGSSGVSQETQYF. CDR3 nucleotide sequence: TGTGCCAGCAGCTTAGGATCCAGCGGGGTGTCCCAAGAGACCCAGTACTTC. This chain connects TRBV11-3 to TRBJ2-5; 7 positions agree with TRBD2. Germline V gene lookup returns CDR1 SGHNT and CDR2 YENEEA. CDR3 size: 17 residues. V was pared by 1 base and J by 1 base, with 9 bases of the junction left unmatched.

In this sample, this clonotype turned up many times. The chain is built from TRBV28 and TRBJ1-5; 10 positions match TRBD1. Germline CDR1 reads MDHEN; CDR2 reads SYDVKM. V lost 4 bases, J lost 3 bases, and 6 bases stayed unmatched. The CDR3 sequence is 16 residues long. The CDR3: CASSSWTGGYNQPQHF. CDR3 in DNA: TGTGCCAGCAGTTCGTGGACAGGGGGTTACAATCAGCCCCAGCATTTT.

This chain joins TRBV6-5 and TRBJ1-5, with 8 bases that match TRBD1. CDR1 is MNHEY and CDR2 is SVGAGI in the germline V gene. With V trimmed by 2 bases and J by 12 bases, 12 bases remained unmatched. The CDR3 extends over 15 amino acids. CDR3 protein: CASSYSGQGGRHQHF. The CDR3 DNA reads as TGTGCCAGCAGTTACAGTGGACAGGGTGGTCGGCACCAGCATTTT.

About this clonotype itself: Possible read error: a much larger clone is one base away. The DNA of the CDR3 is TGTGCCAGCAATGAACCGGGGGCGGCCGGGGCCAACGTCCTGACTTTC. Translating gives CASNEPGAAGANVLTF. The V call is TRBV6-5, the J call TRBJ2-6; D possibly matches TRBD1 or TRBD2 (6 bases each). V was shortened by 7 bases and J by 4 bases, with 17 bases between the two germline ends. This CDR3 has 16 amino acids. Germline CDR1 reads MNHEY; CDR2 reads SVGAGI.